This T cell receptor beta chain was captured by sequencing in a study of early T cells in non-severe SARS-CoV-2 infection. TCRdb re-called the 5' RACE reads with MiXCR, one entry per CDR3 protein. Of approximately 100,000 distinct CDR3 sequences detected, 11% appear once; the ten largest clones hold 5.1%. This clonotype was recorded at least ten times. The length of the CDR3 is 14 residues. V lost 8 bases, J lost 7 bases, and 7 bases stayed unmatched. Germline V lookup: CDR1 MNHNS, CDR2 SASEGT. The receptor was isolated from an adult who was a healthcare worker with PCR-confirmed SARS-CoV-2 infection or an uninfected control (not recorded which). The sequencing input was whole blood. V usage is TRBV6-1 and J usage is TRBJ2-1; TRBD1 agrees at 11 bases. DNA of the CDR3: TGTGCCAGCTCTCGGGACAGGGGGAAAAATGAGCAGTTCTTC. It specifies CASSRDRGKNEQFF.